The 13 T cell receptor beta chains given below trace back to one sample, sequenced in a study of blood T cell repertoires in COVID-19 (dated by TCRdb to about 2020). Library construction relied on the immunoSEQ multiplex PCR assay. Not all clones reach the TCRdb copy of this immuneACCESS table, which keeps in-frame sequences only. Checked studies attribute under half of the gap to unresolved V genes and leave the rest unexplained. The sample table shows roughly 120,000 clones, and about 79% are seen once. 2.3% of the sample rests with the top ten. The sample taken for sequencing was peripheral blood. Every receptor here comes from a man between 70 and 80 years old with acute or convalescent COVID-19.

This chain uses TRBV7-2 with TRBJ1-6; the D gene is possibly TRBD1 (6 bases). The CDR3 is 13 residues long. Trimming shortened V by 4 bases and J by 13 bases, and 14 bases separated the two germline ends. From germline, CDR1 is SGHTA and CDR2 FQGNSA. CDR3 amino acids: CASSSRGGAPLHF. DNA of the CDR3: TGTGCCAGCAGCTCTCGGGGGGGCGCTCCCCTCCACTTT.

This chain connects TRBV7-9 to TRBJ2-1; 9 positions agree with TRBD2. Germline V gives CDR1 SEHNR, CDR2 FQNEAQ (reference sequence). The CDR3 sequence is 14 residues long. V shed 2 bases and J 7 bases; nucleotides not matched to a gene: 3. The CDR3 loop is CASSLLAGSNEQFF. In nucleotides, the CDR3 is TGTGCCAGCAGCTTACTAGCGGGGAGTAATGAGCAGTTCTTC.

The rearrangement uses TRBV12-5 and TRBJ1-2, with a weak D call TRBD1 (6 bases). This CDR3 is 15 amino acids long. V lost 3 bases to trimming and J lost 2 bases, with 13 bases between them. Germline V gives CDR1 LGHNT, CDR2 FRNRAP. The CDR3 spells CASGFPQGLNYGYTF. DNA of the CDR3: TGTGCTAGTGGTTTTCCACAGGGTTTGAACTATGGCTACACCTTC.

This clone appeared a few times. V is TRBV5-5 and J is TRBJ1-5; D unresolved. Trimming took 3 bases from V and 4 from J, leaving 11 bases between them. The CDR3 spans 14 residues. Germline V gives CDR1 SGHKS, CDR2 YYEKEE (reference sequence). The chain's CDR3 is CASSSADGNQPQHF. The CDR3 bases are TGTGCCAGCAGCTCCGCTGACGGGAATCAGCCCCAGCATTTT.

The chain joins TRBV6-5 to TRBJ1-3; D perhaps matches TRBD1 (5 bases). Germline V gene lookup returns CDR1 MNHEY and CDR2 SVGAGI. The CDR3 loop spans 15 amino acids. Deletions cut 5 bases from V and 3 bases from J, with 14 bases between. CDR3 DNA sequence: TGTGCCAGCAGTACGTTCCAGGGCTTTGGAAACACCATATATTTT. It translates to CASSTFQGFGNTIYF.

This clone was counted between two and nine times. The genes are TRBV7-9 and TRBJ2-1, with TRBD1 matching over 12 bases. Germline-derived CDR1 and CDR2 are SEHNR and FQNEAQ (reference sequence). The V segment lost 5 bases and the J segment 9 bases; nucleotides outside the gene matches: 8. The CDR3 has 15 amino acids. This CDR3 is CASSNRDRGLVEQFF. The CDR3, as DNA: TGTGCCAGCAGCAACCGGGACAGGGGGCTGGTTGAGCAGTTCTTC. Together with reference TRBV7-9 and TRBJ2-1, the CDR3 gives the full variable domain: DTGVSQNPRHKITKRGQNVTFRCDPISEHNRLYWYRQTLGQGPEFLTYFQNEAQLEKSRLLSDRFSAERPKGSFSTLEIQRTEQGDSAMYLCASSNRDRGLVEQFFGPGTRLTVL.

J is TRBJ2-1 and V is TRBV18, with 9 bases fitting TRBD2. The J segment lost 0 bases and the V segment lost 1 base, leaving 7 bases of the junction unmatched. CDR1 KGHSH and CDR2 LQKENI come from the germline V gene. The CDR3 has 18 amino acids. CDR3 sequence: CASSPLAGARSSYNEQFF. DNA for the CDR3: TGTGCCAGCTCACCACTAGCGGGGGCTCGCAGCTCCTACAATGAGCAGTTCTTC. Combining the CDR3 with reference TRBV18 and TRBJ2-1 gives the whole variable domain NAGVMQNPRHLVRRRGQEARLRCSPMKGHSHVYWYRQLPEEGLKFMVYLQKENIIDESGMPKERFSAEFPKEGPSILRIQQVVRGDSAAYFCASSPLAGARSSYNEQFFGPGTRLTVL.

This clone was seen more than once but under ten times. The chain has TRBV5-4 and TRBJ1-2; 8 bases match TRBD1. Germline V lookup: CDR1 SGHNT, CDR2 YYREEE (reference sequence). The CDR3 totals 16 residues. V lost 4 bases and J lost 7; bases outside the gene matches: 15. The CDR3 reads CASSPGQASSLGGYTF. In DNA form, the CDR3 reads TGTGCCAGCAGCCCGGGACAGGCCAGCTCTTTGGGTGGCTACACCTTC.

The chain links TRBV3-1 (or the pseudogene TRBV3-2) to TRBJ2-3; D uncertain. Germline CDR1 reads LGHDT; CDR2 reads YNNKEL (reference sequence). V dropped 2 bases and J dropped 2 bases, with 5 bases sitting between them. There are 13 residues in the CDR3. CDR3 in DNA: TGTGCCAGCAGCCAACCTAACACAGATACGCAGTATTTT. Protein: CASSQPNTDTQYF.

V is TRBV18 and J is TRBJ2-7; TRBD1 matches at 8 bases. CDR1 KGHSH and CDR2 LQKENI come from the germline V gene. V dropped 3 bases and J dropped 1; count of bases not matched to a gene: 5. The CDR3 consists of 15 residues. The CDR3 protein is CASSPARGRSYEQYF. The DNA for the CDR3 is TGTGCCAGCTCACCGGCCAGGGGGCGATCCTACGAGCAGTACTTC.

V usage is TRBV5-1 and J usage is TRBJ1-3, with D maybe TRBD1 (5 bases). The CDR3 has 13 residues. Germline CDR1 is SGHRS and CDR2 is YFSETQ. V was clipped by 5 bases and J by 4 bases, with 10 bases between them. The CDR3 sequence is CASREQVGNTIYF. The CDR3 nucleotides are TGCGCCAGCAGAGAACAGGTCGGAAACACCATATATTTT.

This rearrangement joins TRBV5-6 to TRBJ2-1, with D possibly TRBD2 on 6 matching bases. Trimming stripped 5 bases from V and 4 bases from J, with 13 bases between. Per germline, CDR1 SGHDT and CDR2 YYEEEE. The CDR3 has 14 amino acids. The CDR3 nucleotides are TGTGCCAGCAGTGCGCTAGGGACTTACAATGAGCAGTTCTTC. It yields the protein CASSALGTYNEQFF. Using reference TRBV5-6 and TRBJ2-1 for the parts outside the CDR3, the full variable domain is DAGVTQSPTHLIKTRGQQVTLRCSPKSGHDTVSWYQQALGQGPQFIFQYYEEEERQRGNFPDRFSGHQFPNYSSELNVNALLLGDSALYLCASSALGTYNEQFFGPGTRLTVL.

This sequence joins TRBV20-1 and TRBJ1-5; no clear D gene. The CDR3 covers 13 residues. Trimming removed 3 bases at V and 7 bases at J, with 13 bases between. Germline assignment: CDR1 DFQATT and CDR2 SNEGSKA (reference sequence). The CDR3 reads CSASIRAGQPQHF. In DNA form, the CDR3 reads TGCAGTGCTAGTATTCGGGCGGGACAGCCCCAGCATTTT.